This T cell receptor beta chain was identified in a study of T and B cells in COVID-19 patients. V was clipped by 6 bases and J by 9 bases; unmatched bases: 8. The CDR3 consists of 14 residues. Germline CDR1 and CDR2: MNHEY and SVGEGT. This clonotype turned up a few times. Multiplex PCR with BIOMED2 TRB-A/B primer pools amplified TRB rearrangements. In TCRdb, the multiplex PCR reads were re-called with MiXCR into one record per CDR3 protein. The data hold more than 9,000 distinct CDR3 sequences, with under 35% observed a single time. TRB was amplified from around 230-520 ng of blood genomic DNA. Sequencing was carried out using blood. The clonotype was recovered from a human donor with active COVID-19. The chain links TRBV6-2 or TRBV6-3 to TRBJ1-6; TRBD1 aligns across 7 bases. CDR3 DNA sequence: TGTGCCAGCAGACCCGACAGGGAGAGTTCACCCCTCCACTTT. It encodes CASRPDRESSPLHF.